The 24 T cell receptor beta chains reported below all come from one sample, sequenced in a study of T cell changes during pregnancy in multiple sclerosis. Sequencing was performed with immunoSEQ multiplex PCR; in TCRdb, only in-frame clones are kept and a portion is missing. The table shows about 68,000 clones, with around nine tenths occurring only once. The specimen comprised peripheral blood, sampled in the third trimester of pregnancy. These TCRs come from a female donor with multiple sclerosis, enrolled in a pregnancy study.

The gene calls are TRBV7-9 and TRBJ2-1, with D perhaps matching TRBD2 (6 bases). The V and J ends lost 5 bases and 0 bases respectively, with 17 bases between them. Per germline, CDR1 SEHNR and CDR2 FQNEAQ (reference sequence). The CDR3 sequence is 17 residues long. This CDR3 is CASSAGTDRSSYNEQFF. CDR3 nucleotides: TGTGCCAGCAGCGCTGGGACTGATAGGAGCTCCTACAATGAGCAGTTCTTC.

The chain combines TRBV19 with TRBJ1-4; unclear D gene. V lost 3 bases, J lost 10 bases, and 12 bases lay in between. CDR1 LNHDA and CDR2 SQIVND come from the germline V gene (reference sequence). This CDR3 is built from 13 residues. The chain's CDR3 is CASSISETGKLFF. DNA of the CDR3: TGTGCCAGTAGTATTTCAGAAACGGGAAAACTGTTTTTT.

CDR3 sequence reads: CASGLVTKLHEIGTEAFF. DNA for the CDR3: TGTGCTAGTGGTTTGGTAACTAAGCTGCATGAAATCGGCACTGAAGCTTTCTTT. J is TRBJ1-1 and V is TRBV12-5; D ambiguous. The germline V gene has CDR1 LGHNT and CDR2 FRNRAP. The length of the CDR3 is 18 residues. The germline V and J ends were trimmed by 0 bases and 4 bases, with 21 bases remaining between them. Using reference TRBV12-5 and TRBJ1-1 for the parts outside the CDR3, the full variable domain is DARVTQTPRHKVTEMGQEVTMRCQPILGHNTVFWYRQTMMQGLELLAYFRNRAPLDDSGMPKDRFSAEMPDATLATLKIQPSEPRDSAVYFCASGLVTKLHEIGTEAFFGQGTRLTVV.

This chain connects TRBV6-5 to TRBJ1-2; possibly TRBD1 for D (6 bases). The CDR3 covers 13 residues. V was clipped by 2 bases and J by 7 bases, with 11 bases between them. Germline V gene sequence: CDR1 MNHEY, CDR2 SVGAGI. The CDR3 DNA sequence: TGTGCCAGCAGTTACGTGGGGGCTTCTGGCTACACCTTC. Protein product: CASSYVGASGYTF.

This sequence joins TRBV2 and TRBJ1-2, with 11 bases matching TRBD1. V gave up 6 bases and J gave up 7 bases; unmatched junction bases: 7. Germline V lookup: CDR1 SNHLY, CDR2 FYNNEI. This CDR3 has 14 residues. CDR3 nucleotide sequence: TGTGCCAGCAGCTCTCCGGGACAGGGGGTTGGCTACACCTTC. It is translated as CASSSPGQGVGYTF.

The gene calls are TRBV20-1 and TRBJ2-1; D unresolved. The germline gives CDR1 DFQATT, CDR2 SNEGSKA (reference sequence). V lost 2 bases and J 10 bases, leaving 9 bases between the germline ends. The CDR3 length is 11 residues. The CDR3 DNA reads as TGCAGTGCTAGATCGCCCAGGGAGCAGTTCTTC. Translating gives CSARSPREQFF.

V and J are TRBV6-1 and TRBJ2-5, with 8 bases matching TRBD1. The CDR3 has 12 amino acids. The trim removed 7 bases at V and 9 bases at J, leaving 7 bases unmatched. Germline V gene sequence: CDR1 MNHNS, CDR2 SASEGT. CDR3 protein: CASMGQDTPQYF. CDR3 DNA sequence: TGTGCCAGCATGGGACAGGACACACCCCAGTACTTC.

This rearrangement joins TRBV4-2 to TRBJ1-4, with a tentative D call TRBD1 (6 bases). CDR3 length equals 15 residues. Germline V lookup: CDR1 LGHNA, CDR2 YNFKEQ. V was cut by 10 bases and J by 4 bases, with 19 bases left in between. The CDR3 sequence is CATRFRGQSNEKLFF. CDR3 nucleotide sequence: TGTGCCACCCGGTTCAGGGGACAAAGTAATGAAAAACTGTTTTTT.

The J gene is TRBJ2-2, the V gene TRBV6-6; 8 bases line up with TRBD2. The CDR3 length is 15 residues. J gave up 6 bases and V 0 bases, and 3 bases lay outside the gene matches. CDR1 is MNHNY and CDR2 is SVGAGI in the germline V gene (reference sequence). CDR3 region: CASSYSSGRSGELFF. The DNA of the CDR3 is TGTGCCAGCAGTTACTCCAGCGGGAGATCCGGGGAGCTGTTTTTT.

V is TRBV18 and J is TRBJ1-4; tentatively, D is TRBD1 (5 bases). In germline, CDR1 is KGHSH, CDR2 LQKENI. V lost 5 bases, J lost 8 bases, and 18 bases lay in between. The CDR3 runs to 15 residues. As DNA, the CDR3 is TGTGCCAGCTCAGCGGAGAGCAGGGAGGGGGAAAAACTGTTTTTT. Protein: CASSAESREGEKLFF. The full variable domain, completed using reference TRBV18 and TRBJ1-4, is NAGVMQNPRHLVRRRGQEARLRCSPMKGHSHVYWYRQLPEEGLKFMVYLQKENIIDESGMPKERFSAEFPKEGPSILRIQQVVRGDSAAYFCASSAESREGEKLFFGSGTQLSVL.

The chain combines TRBV4-2 with TRBJ2-1; 10 bases map to TRBD1. The V gene end was trimmed by 4 bases and the J gene end by 6 bases; junction bases not matched to a gene: 9. The germline V gene encodes CDR1 LGHNA and CDR2 YNFKEQ. The CDR3 is made up of 16 amino acids. The CDR3 is CASSPLDRGDLNEQFF. The CDR3 nucleotides are TGTGCCAGCAGCCCACTGGACAGGGGGGATCTCAATGAGCAGTTCTTC.

The chain employs TRBV13 and TRBJ1-1, with a tentative D call TRBD1 (5 bases). Germline CDR1 is PRHDT and CDR2 is FYEKMQ (reference sequence). CDR3 length: 13 residues. V lost 6 bases and J lost 11, with 19 bases in between. CDR3 DNA: TGTGCCAGCAGTCCGGACCCCGACCCAGGGGCTTTCTTT. It encodes CASSPDPDPGAFF. Filled out from reference TRBV13 and TRBJ1-1, the complete variable domain reads AAGVIQSPRHLIKEKRETATLKCYPIPRHDTVYWYQQGPGQDPQFLISFYEKMQSDKGSIPDRFSAQQFSDYHSELNMSSLELGDSALYFCASSPDPDPGAFFGQGTRLTVV.

The V gene is TRBV7-2, the J gene TRBJ1-2; no reliable D call. The CDR3 contains 18 residues. The V and J ends lost 1 base and 0 bases respectively, with 18 bases between them. CDR1 and CDR2 (germline): SGHTA, FQGNSA. CDR3 region: CASSLEGGSRISNYGYTF. CDR3 in DNA: TGTGCCAGCAGCTTAGAAGGAGGCAGCCGGATATCTAACTATGGCTACACCTTC.

The chain recombines TRBV7-3 with TRBJ2-5, with D unresolved. The length of the CDR3 is 13 residues. The germline V gene encodes CDR1 SGHTA and CDR2 FQGTGA. The V end was cut by 4 bases, the J end by 1 base, with 7 bases between. The CDR3 reads CASSSSGQETQYF. CDR3 bases: TGTGCCAGCAGCTCCTCCGGCCAAGAGACCCAGTACTTC. The full variable domain, rest sourced from reference TRBV7-3 and TRBJ2-5, is GAGVSQTPSNKVTEKGKYVELRCDPISGHTALYWYRQSLGQGPEFLIYFQGTGAADDSGLPNDRFFAVRPEGSVSTLKIQRTERGDSAVYLCASSSSGQETQYFGPGTRLLVL.

This clone occurred once. The chain carries TRBV6-5 and TRBJ1-2; D is unclear. The V gene's germline CDR1 is MNHEY and CDR2 SVGAGI. With 0 bases removed from V and 4 bases from J, the gap between germline ends came to 15 bases. The CDR3 totals 16 residues. The CDR3 DNA is TGTGCCAGCAGTTACTCTGGGCGGGGTGGGAGCTATGGCTACACCTTC. Translating it yields CASSYSGRGGSYGYTF.

The chain has TRBV2 and TRBJ1-3; TRBD1 matches at 7 bases. Looked up from germline, CDR1 is SNHLY and CDR2 is FYNNEI. There are 15 residues in the CDR3. Trimming took 6 bases from V and 4 from J; bases not matched to a gene: 9. DNA for the CDR3: TGTGCCAGCAGAGCTGACAGGGTTTCCGGAAACACCATATATTTT. Translated, it gives CASRADRVSGNTIYF.

This chain uses TRBV5-1 with TRBJ2-3, with 10 bases identical to TRBD2. After removal of 4 bases from V and 6 bases from J, the junction contained 8 bases not matched to a gene. The length of the CDR3 is 15 residues. Germline V gene lookup returns CDR1 SGHRS and CDR2 YFSETQ. Here the CDR3 reads CASSTLAGWADTQYF. The CDR3 nucleotides read TGCGCCAGCAGCACACTAGCGGGATGGGCCGATACGCAGTATTTT.

As DNA, the CDR3 is TGTGCCAGCAGCTATAGGCCGGGGATCTCCTACGAGCAGTACTTC. Translating it yields CASSYRPGISYEQYF. The chain couples TRBV7-2 to TRBJ2-7; possibly TRBD2 for D (5 bases). Germline V gene lookup returns CDR1 SGHTA and CDR2 FQGNSA. V was clipped by 4 bases and J by 0 bases, with 13 bases between them. The length of the CDR3 is 15 residues.

This chain uses TRBV9 with TRBJ1-3; D is possibly TRBD1 (5 bases). From germline, CDR1 is SGDLS and CDR2 YYNGEE. Trimming removed 7 bases from V and 0 bases from J, with 17 bases in between. The CDR3 is 16 residues long. CDR3 sequence reads: CASSQGMANSGNTIYF. As DNA, the CDR3 is TGTGCCAGCTCCCAGGGCATGGCCAACTCTGGAAACACCATATATTTT. The full variable domain, in which reference TRBV9 and TRBJ1-3 provide the parts outside the CDR3, is DSGVTQTPKHLITATGQRVTLRCSPRSGDLSVYWYQQSLDQGLQFLIQYYNGEERAKGNILERFSAQQFPDLHSELNLSSLELGDSALYFCASSQGMANSGNTIYFGEGSWLTVV.

About this clone: Other DNA sequences in the sample encode the same CDR3. V and J are TRBV2 and TRBJ2-5, with 8 bases identical to TRBD1. With V trimmed by 9 bases and J by 2 bases, 8 bases remained unmatched. The CDR3 covers 14 residues. Germline loops: CDR1 SNHLY, CDR2 FYNNEI. The CDR3 nucleotides read TGTGCCAGTGTTCAGGGGGCCTTTCAAGAGACCCAGTACTTC. Its translation is CASVQGAFQETQYF. The full variable domain, with the rest looked up from reference TRBV2 and TRBJ2-5, is EPEVTQTPSHQVTQMGQEVILRCVPISNHLYFYWYRQILGQKVEFLVSFYNNEISEKSEIFDDQFSVERPDGSNFTLKIRSTKLEDSAMYFCASVQGAFQETQYFGPGTRLLVL.

The gene calls are TRBV5-1 and TRBJ2-2; D ambiguous. Germline V gene lookup returns CDR1 SGHRS and CDR2 YFSETQ. The CDR3 extends over 16 amino acids. Trimming cost V 0 bases and J 1 base, with 10 bases left between them. CDR3 sequence (DNA): TGCGCCAGCAGCTTGGCCGACTCCCTGAACACCGGGGAGCTGTTTTTT. This encodes CASSLADSLNTGELFF.

The chain uses TRBV5-4 and TRBJ2-7; TRBD1 matches 9 bases. The CDR3 is 15 residues long. After removal of 4 bases from V and 1 base from J, the junction contained 6 bases not matched to a gene. Germline CDR1 and CDR2: SGHNT and YYREEE (reference sequence). CDR3 in amino acids: CASSPGTGMSYEQYF. The DNA of the CDR3 is TGTGCCAGCAGCCCCGGGACAGGGATGTCCTACGAGCAGTACTTC.

The chain couples TRBV15 to TRBJ2-5, with TRBD2 identical over 7 bases. CDR3 length equals 15 residues. V was pared by 0 bases and J by 1 base, with 2 bases of the junction left unmatched. Germline V gives CDR1 LNHNV, CDR2 YYDKDF (reference sequence). This CDR3 is CATSRDRLAQETQYF. The CDR3 bases are TGTGCCACCAGCAGAGATCGACTAGCCCAAGAGACCCAGTACTTC.

The rearrangement uses TRBV6-5 and TRBJ2-7; perhaps TRBD1 as D (6 bases). The V end lost 0 bases, the J end lost 1 base, and 10 bases lay between the germline ends. CDR3 length: 15 residues. Germline CDR1 MNHEY, CDR2 SVGAGI. In nucleotides, the CDR3 is TGTGCCAGCAGTTACTCGATACAGGGATCCTACGAGCAGTACTTC. Translated: CASSYSIQGSYEQYF.